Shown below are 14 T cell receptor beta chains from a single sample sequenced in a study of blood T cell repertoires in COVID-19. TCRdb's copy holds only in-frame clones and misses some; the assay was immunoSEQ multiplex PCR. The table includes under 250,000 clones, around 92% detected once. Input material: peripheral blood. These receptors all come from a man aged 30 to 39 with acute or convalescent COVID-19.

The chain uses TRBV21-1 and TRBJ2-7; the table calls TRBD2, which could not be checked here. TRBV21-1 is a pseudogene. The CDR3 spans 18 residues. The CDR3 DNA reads TGTGCCAGCAGCGCTCAAATTGGCGGGGCTTATGAACCCTACGAGCAGTACTTC. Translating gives CASSAQIGGAYEPYEQYF.

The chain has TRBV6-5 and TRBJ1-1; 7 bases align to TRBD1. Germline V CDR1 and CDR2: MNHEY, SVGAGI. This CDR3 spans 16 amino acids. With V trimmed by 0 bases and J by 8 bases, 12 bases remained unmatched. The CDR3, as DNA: TGTGCCAGCAGTTACTCGCTCTGGCTGGGACAGTCGGAAGCTTTCTTT. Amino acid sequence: CASSYSLWLGQSEAFF.

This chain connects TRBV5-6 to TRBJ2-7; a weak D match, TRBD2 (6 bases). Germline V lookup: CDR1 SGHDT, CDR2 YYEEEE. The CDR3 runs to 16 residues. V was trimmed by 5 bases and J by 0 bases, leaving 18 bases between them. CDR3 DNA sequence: TGTGCCAGCAGTTTGACTAGAGGCCCGAGCTCCTACGAGCAGTACTTC. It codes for CASSLTRGPSSYEQYF.

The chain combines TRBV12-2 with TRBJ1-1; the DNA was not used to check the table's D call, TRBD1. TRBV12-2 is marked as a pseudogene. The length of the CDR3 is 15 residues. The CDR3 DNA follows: TGTGCAAGTCGCTTAGCAGCAGGCGAAAACACTGAAGCTTTCTTT. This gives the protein CASRLAAGENTEAFF.

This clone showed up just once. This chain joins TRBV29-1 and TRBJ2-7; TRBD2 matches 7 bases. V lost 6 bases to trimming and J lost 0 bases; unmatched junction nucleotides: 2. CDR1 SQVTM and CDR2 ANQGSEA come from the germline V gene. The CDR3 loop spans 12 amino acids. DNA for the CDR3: TGCAGCGTCCGGGAGGACTCCTACGAGCAGTACTTC. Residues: CSVREDSYEQYF.

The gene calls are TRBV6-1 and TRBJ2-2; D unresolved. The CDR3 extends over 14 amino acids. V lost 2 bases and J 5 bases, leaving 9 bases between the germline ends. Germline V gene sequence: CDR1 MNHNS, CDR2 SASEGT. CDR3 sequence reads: CASSESFTTGELFF. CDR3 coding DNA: TGTGCCAGCAGTGAAAGCTTTACGACCGGGGAGCTGTTTTTT.

The CDR3 loop is CATSIPGQGRTEAFF. The DNA of the CDR3 is TGTGCCACCAGCATTCCGGGACAGGGTAGGACTGAAGCTTTCTTT. The chain has TRBV15 and TRBJ1-1; 9 nucleotides line up with TRBD1. CDR1 and CDR2 (germline): LNHNV, YYDKDF (reference sequence). With 4 bases clipped from V and 5 bases from J, the junction kept 8 bases outside the gene matches. The CDR3 totals 15 residues.

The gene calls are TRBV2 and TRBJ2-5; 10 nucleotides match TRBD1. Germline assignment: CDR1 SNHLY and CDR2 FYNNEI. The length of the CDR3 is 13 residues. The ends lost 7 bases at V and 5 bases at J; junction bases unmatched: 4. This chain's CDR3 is CASTRDRGETQYF. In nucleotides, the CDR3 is TGTGCCAGCACCAGGGACAGGGGTGAGACCCAGTACTTC.

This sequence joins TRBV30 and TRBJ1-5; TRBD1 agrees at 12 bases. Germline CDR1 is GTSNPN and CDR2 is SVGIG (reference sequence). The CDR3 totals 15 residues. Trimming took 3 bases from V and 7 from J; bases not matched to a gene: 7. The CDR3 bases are TGTGCCTGGAGCGGGGGACAGGGGGCCAGGCAGCCCCAGCATTTT. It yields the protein CAWSGGQGARQPQHF.

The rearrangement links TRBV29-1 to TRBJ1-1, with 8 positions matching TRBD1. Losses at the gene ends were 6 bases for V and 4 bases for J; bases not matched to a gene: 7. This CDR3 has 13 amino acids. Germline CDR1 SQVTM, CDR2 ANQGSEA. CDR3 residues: CSVDREIGTEAFF. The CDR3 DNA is TGCAGCGTGGACAGGGAGATAGGCACTGAAGCTTTCTTT.

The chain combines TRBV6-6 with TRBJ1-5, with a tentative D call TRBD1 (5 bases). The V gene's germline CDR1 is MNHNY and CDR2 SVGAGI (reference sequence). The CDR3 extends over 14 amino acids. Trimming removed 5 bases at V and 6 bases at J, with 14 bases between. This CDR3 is CASSGGGFSQPQHF. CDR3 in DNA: TGTGCCAGCAGTGGCGGGGGTTTCAGTCAGCCCCAGCATTTT.

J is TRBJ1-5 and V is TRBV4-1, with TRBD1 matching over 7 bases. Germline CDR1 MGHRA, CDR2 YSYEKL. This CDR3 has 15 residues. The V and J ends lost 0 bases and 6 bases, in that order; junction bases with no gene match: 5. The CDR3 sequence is CASSQDRQGVQPQHF. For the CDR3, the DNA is TGCGCCAGCAGCCAAGATAGGCAGGGGGTTCAGCCCCAGCATTTT.

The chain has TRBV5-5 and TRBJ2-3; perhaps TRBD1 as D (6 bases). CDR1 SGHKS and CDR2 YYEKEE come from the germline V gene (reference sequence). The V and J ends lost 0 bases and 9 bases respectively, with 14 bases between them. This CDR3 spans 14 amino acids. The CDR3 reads CASSLGAGVDTQYF. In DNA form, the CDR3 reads TGTGCCAGCAGCTTGGGGGCAGGGGTGGACACGCAGTATTTT.

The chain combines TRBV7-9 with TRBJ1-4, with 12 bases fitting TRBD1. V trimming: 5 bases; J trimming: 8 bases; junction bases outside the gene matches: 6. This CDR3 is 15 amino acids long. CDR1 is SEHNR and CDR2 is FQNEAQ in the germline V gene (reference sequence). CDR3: CASSPGQGAREKLFF. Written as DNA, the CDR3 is TGTGCCAGCAGCCCGGGACAGGGGGCTAGGGAAAAACTGTTTTTT.